This TCR beta chain appears in the sequencing data of a study of T cell repertoires in cytomegalovirus infection. Findings and caveats of the study: Dominating the ex vivo response were HLA-C-restricted CMV-specific TCR beta clonotypes.

The CDR3 runs 17 residues. J was trimmed by 4 bases and V by 2 bases; bases with no gene match: 11. Germline V gene sequence: CDR1 ENHRY, CDR2 SYGVKD. TCRdb processed the reads anew with MiXCR; each CDR3 protein has one entry. The data hold around 630,000 distinct CDR3 sequences, with approximately 24% observed a single time. This clonotype was observed a few times. Antigen unknown. The chain combines TRBV10-3 with TRBJ1-2; 9 bases align to TRBD1. Sequenced: CD8+ T cells from PBMCs. This receptor was identified in a human donor in good health (CMV status not recorded). Some clones in this sample may be carry-over from other donors' samples. CDR3 DNA: TGTGCCATCAGTGAGAGGTCGGGACAGGGAGAGAGCTATGGCTACACCTTC. This translates into CAISERSGQGESYGYTF.